This T cell receptor beta chain was sequenced in a study of identical twins. Whole-study results and caveats: The models gave estimates that fell short of the out-of-frame TCR alpha sharing seen in monozygotic twins. Beta out-of-frame sequences showed weaker excess twin sharing.

Each CDR3 protein is one row after TCRdb ran MiXCR on the 5' RACE reads. The profile shows about 570,000 distinct CDR3 sequences, roughly 9.5% of them singletons. V lost 4 bases to trimming and J lost 7 bases; unmatched junction nucleotides: 5. CDR3 length: 14 residues. The germline V gene encodes CDR1 SGHRS and CDR2 YFSETQ. This clonotype was recorded a few times. Its specificity is not known. There were only healthy Caucasians among the donors. The data were also submitted as part of a second study, on yellow fever vaccine responses in identical twins.

This clonotype originated in a woman between 18 and 29 years old in good health. The sequencing input was PBMCs. The rearrangement uses TRBV5-1 and TRBJ2-2; TRBD1 aligns across 9 bases. DNA of the CDR3: TGCGCCAGCAGCGGGACAGGGTCCTACGGGGAGCTGTTTTTT. Its protein is CASSGTGSYGELFF. Full variable domain (outside the CDR3, taken from reference TRBV5-1 and TRBJ2-2): KAGVTQTPRYLIKTRGQQVTLSCSPISGHRSVSWYQQTPGQGLQFLFEYFSETQRNKGNFPGRFSGRQFSNSRSEMNVSTLELGDSALYLCASSGTGSYGELFFGEGSRLTVL.